A single sample gave rise to the 18 T cell receptor beta chains below, sequenced in a study of Ad26.COV2.S vaccination and SARS-CoV-2 variants. Method: immunoSEQ multiplex PCR; TCRdb's copy keeps in-frame clones and lacks some. The sample has 180,000 or so clones, roughly 89% seen once. The sample consisted of peripheral blood, taken after recovery from COVID-19. The receptors originated from a human donor who had recovered from COVID-19.

V and J are TRBV5-1 and TRBJ1-1; the D gene is possibly TRBD1 (5 bases). Trimming stripped 0 bases from V and 4 bases from J, with 16 bases between. The V gene's germline CDR1 is SGHRS and CDR2 YFSETQ. The CDR3 totals 16 residues. As DNA, the CDR3 is TGCGCCAGCAGCTTGGCCGTTGGCCTTGGGGGCACTGAAGCTTTCTTT. Its protein is CASSLAVGLGGTEAFF. Using reference TRBV5-1 and TRBJ1-1 for the parts outside the CDR3, the full variable domain is KAGVTQTPRYLIKTRGQQVTLSCSPISGHRSVSWYQQTPGQGLQFLFEYFSETQRNKGNFPGRFSGRQFSNSRSEMNVSTLELGDSALYLCASSLAVGLGGTEAFFGQGTRLTVV.

A single count supports this clone. The V call is TRBV29-1, the J call TRBJ1-1, with D hard to call. V was trimmed by 7 bases and J by 6 bases, leaving 15 bases between them. This CDR3 is built from 12 residues. In germline, CDR1 is SQVTM, CDR2 ANQGSEA. DNA of the CDR3: TGCAGCGCCTCGGAGGGCATATCTGAAGCTTTCTTT. Amino acid sequence: CSASEGISEAFF.

The chain employs TRBV6-5 and TRBJ2-1; D gene unclear. The CDR3 loop spans 11 amino acids. The germline CDR1 and CDR2 sequences are MNHEY and SVGAGI. V dropped 0 bases and J dropped 9 bases, with 3 bases sitting between them. The CDR3 loop reads CASSYSGEQFF. The CDR3 bases are TGTGCCAGCAGTTACTCGGGTGAGCAGTTCTTC.

This clone is a singleton in its sample. Other nucleotide sequences from this sample produce the same CDR3. The chain uses TRBV6-6 and TRBJ2-1; D call uncertain. The germline V gene has CDR1 MNHNY and CDR2 SVGAGI (reference sequence). CDR3 length: 14 amino acids. V was trimmed by 0 bases and J by 4 bases, leaving 7 bases between them. The chain's CDR3 is CASSYSQVYNEQFF. DNA of the CDR3: TGTGCCAGCAGTTACTCGCAAGTGTACAATGAGCAGTTCTTC.

This clone was found a few times. The J gene is TRBJ1-6, the V gene TRBV30; 7 nucleotides line up with TRBD1. The CDR3 is made up of 12 amino acids. Trimming took 5 bases from V and 7 from J; bases not matched to a gene: 2. CDR1 GTSNPN and CDR2 SVGIG come from the germline V gene (reference sequence). The CDR3 loop is CAWDRENSPLHF. CDR3 coding DNA: TGTGCCTGGGACAGGGAGAATTCACCCCTCCACTTT.

The genes are TRBV27 and TRBJ2-7, with 7 bases lining up with TRBD1. Germline CDR1 is MNHEY and CDR2 is SMNVEV (reference sequence). J gave up 5 bases and V 5 bases, and 6 bases lay outside the gene matches. The length of the CDR3 is 13 residues. The CDR3 DNA sequence: TGTGCCAGCAGTCCCTTGACAGGGAACGAGCAGTACTTC. Translated: CASSPLTGNEQYF.

The chain has TRBV11-2 and TRBJ1-6, with D possibly TRBD1 on 6 matching bases. The V end lost 6 bases, the J end lost 0 bases, and 18 bases lay between the germline ends. CDR1 is SGHAT and CDR2 is FQNNGV in the germline V gene. This CDR3 is 18 amino acids long. The CDR3 reads CASRPEGETSSYNSPLHF. CDR3 bases: TGTGCCAGCAGACCTGAGGGGGAAACAAGCTCCTATAATTCACCCCTCCACTTT. The whole variable domain, remainder taken from reference TRBV11-2 and TRBJ1-6, is EAGVAQSPRYKIIEKRQSVAFWCNPISGHATLYWYQQILGQGPKLLIQFQNNGVVDDSQLPKDRFSAERLKGVDSTLKIQPAKLEDSAVYLCASRPEGETSSYNSPLHFGNGTRLTVT.

The chain employs TRBV7-6 and TRBJ2-7; TRBD1 aligns across 11 bases. V dropped 4 bases and J dropped 4; count of bases not matched to a gene: 6. Germline CDR1 SGHVS, CDR2 FNYEAQ. The CDR3 covers 15 residues. The CDR3 region is CASSYEGTGGYEQYF. The CDR3 DNA is TGTGCCAGCAGCTACGAGGGGACAGGGGGGTACGAGCAGTACTTC.

J is TRBJ2-3 and V is TRBV5-1; tentatively, D is TRBD1 or TRBD2 (5 bases each). Germline V lookup: CDR1 SGHRS, CDR2 YFSETQ. CDR3 length: 17 residues. Trimming left V 3 bases short and J 0 bases short, with 17 bases between. The CDR3 bases are TGCGCCAGCAGCTCAGACCGGGACGAACGCAGCACAGATACGCAGTATTTT. This translates into CASSSDRDERSTDTQYF.

This clone was recorded only once. The V and J genes are TRBV18 and TRBJ1-2, with a possible D match to TRBD1 (6 bases). CDR3 size: 13 residues. The V gene's germline CDR1 is KGHSH and CDR2 LQKENI. V was pared by 4 bases and J by 3 bases, with 9 bases between. The CDR3 sequence is CASSHTGYYGYTF. The CDR3 coding sequence is TGTGCCAGCTCACATACAGGGTACTATGGCTACACCTTC.

With respect to this clone: Distinct nucleotide sequences in the sample also encode this CDR3. V gene TRBV4-1 combines with J gene TRBJ2-3; D might be TRBD1 or TRBD2, each matching 6 bases. From germline, CDR1 is MGHRA and CDR2 YSYEKL. The V end lost 1 base, the J end lost 2 bases, and 13 bases lay between the germline ends. The CDR3 runs 16 residues. This CDR3 reads CASSQVPGADTDTQYF. DNA for the CDR3: TGCGCCAGCAGCCAAGTCCCGGGGGCCGACACAGATACGCAGTATTTT.

The CDR3 is CASSEFNRGPMADTQYF. The DNA for the CDR3 is TGTGCCAGCAGCGAGTTTAACAGGGGCCCCATGGCAGATACGCAGTATTTT. This chain uses TRBV5-6 with TRBJ2-3; 7 bases are shared with TRBD1. CDR1 and CDR2 from the germline V gene are SGHDT and YYEEEE. Trimming cost V 4 bases and J 4 bases; bases outside gene matches: 15. This CDR3 spans 17 amino acids.

V usage is TRBV9 and J usage is TRBJ2-7, with 9 positions matching TRBD1. Germline V CDR1 and CDR2: SGDLS, YYNGEE. The CDR3 length is 17 residues. V lost 5 bases, J lost 2 bases, and 14 bases stayed unmatched. CDR3 in amino acids: CASRSPYPGTGTYEQYF. The DNA for the CDR3 is TGTGCCAGCAGGTCCCCTTACCCCGGGACAGGGACCTACGAGCAGTACTTC.

Regarding this clone: Distinct nucleotide sequences in the sample also encode this CDR3. The rearrangement links TRBV7-3 to TRBJ2-5, with D maybe TRBD1 (5 bases). This CDR3 contains 14 residues. The ends were cut back, 5 bases at V and 4 bases at J, with 14 bases in the middle. The germline gives CDR1 SGHTA, CDR2 FQGTGA. CDR3 residues: CASSPSRGGETQYF. CDR3 DNA: TGTGCCAGCAGCCCAAGTAGGGGTGGAGAGACCCAGTACTTC.

V is TRBV3-1 (or the pseudogene TRBV3-2) and J is TRBJ2-3; TRBD2 aligns across 7 bases. The CDR3 contains 17 residues. V lost 3 bases and J lost 1; bases outside the gene matches: 10. Germline values: CDR1 LGHDT, CDR2 YNNKEL (reference sequence). In nucleotides, the CDR3 is TGTGCCAGCAGCCACCGACTAGCCCCCAGGGGCACAGATACGCAGTATTTT. It specifies CASSHRLAPRGTDTQYF.

Only one count was recorded for this clone. The V call is TRBV5-1, the J call TRBJ1-2; D is unresolved. Germline V gene lookup returns CDR1 SGHRS and CDR2 YFSETQ. Between the trimmed V and J ends, which lost 4 bases and 7 bases, there was a span of 14 bases. The CDR3 runs to 13 residues. CDR3 in amino acids: CASSPGPEAGYTF. The DNA of the CDR3 is TGCGCCAGCAGCCCTGGACCCGAGGCTGGCTACACCTTC.

This chain uses TRBV6-4 with TRBJ2-5; TRBD1 might be the D (5 bases). The CDR3 is 13 residues long. The ends were cut back, 6 bases at V and 3 bases at J, with 11 bases in the middle. Germline loops: CDR1 MRHNA, CDR2 SNTAGT. The CDR3 coding sequence is TGTGCCAGCAGCAGGGTTGCAGAAGAGACCCAGTACTTC. It is translated as CASSRVAEETQYF.

The V call is TRBV6-5, the J call TRBJ1-1, with 7 bases that match TRBD1. CDR1 and CDR2 from the germline V gene are MNHEY and SVGAGI. V lost 9 bases, J lost 3 bases, and 10 bases stayed unmatched. This CDR3 comprises 14 residues. In DNA form, the CDR3 reads TGTGCCAGTAGCGCCGGGACAGTTTACACTGAAGCTTTCTTT. Its translation: CASSAGTVYTEAFF.